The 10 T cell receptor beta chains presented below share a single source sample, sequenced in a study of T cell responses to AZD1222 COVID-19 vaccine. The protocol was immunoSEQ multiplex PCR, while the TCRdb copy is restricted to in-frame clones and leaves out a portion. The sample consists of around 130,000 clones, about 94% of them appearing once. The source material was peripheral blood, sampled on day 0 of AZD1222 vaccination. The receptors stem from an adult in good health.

CDR3 bases: TGTGCCAGTAGTATAGACTCAGACCGTTCCACCCTCCACTTT. Its translation: CASSIDSDRSTLHF. The chain combines TRBV19 with TRBJ1-6, with D uncertain. Looked up from germline, CDR1 is LNHDA and CDR2 is SQIVND (reference sequence). The V and J ends lost 0 bases and 14 bases respectively, with 14 bases between them. The CDR3 consists of 14 residues.

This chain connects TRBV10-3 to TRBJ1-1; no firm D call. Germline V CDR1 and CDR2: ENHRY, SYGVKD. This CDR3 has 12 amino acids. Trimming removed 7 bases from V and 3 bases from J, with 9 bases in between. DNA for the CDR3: TGTGCCATCAAAACAAGTGACACTGAAGCTTTCTTT. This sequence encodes CAIKTSDTEAFF.

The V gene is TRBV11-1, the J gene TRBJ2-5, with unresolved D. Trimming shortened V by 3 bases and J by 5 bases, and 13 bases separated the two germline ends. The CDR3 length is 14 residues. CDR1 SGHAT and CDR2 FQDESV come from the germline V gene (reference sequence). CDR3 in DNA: TGTGCCAGCAGCTTTAAAGGTGGCGCGGAGACCCAGTACTTC. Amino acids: CASSFKGGAETQYF.

CDR3 region: CASSSTQGGGELFF. DNA of the CDR3: TGTGCCAGCAGCTCGACCCAGGGAGGCGGGGAGCTGTTTTTT. V and J are TRBV11-3 and TRBJ2-2, with TRBD2 as a possible D gene (6 bases). V dropped 4 bases and J dropped 7 bases, with 13 bases sitting between them. The CDR3 is made up of 14 amino acids. Germline-derived CDR1 and CDR2 are SGHNT and YENEEA.

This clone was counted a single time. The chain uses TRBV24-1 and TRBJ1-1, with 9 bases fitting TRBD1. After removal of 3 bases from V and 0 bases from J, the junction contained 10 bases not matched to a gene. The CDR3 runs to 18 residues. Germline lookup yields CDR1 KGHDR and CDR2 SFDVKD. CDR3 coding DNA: TGTGCCACCAGTGATCCAACACACAGGGGGCGCGTGAACACTGAAGCTTTCTTT. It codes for CATSDPTHRGRVNTEAFF.

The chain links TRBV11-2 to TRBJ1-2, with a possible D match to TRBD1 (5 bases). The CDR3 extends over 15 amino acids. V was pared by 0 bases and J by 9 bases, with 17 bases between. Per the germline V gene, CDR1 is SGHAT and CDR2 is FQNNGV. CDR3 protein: CASSLDRGRVESYTF. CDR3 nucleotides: TGTGCCAGCAGCTTAGATCGCGGCAGGGTAGAAAGCTACACCTTC.

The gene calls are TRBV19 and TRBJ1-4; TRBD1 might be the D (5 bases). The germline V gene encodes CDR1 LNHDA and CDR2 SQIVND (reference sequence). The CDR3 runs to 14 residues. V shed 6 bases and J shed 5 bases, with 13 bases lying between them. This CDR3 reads CASSLGTANEKLFF. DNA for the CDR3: TGTGCCAGTAGCCTTGGGACTGCGAATGAAAAACTGTTTTTT.

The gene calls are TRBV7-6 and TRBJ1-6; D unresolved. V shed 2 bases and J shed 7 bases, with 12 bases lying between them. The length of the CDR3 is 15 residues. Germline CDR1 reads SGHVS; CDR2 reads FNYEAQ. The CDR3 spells CASSLTKGNNSPLHF. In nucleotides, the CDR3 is TGTGCCAGCAGCTTAACCAAGGGAAACAATTCACCCCTCCACTTT.

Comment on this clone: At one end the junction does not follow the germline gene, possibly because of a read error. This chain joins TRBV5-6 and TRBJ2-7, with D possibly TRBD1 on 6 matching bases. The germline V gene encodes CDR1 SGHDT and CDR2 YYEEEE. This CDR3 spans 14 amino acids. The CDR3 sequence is CASSLGTALVSTDF. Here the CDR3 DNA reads TGTGCCAGCAGCTTGGGGACAGCTTTGGTATCGACGGACTTC.

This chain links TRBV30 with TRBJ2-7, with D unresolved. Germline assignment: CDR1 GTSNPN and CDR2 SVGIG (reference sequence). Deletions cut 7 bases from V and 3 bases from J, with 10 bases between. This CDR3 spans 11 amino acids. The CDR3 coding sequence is TGTGCCTCGGACGACGACTACGAGCAGTACTTC. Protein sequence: CASDDDYEQYF.